The 14 T cell receptor beta chains given below trace back to one sample, sequenced in a study of shared clonotypes between healthy human individuals. It was CD45RO-negative cells, positively selected for CCR7, that made up naive CD8 cells, with terminally differentiated effector memory CD45RA+ cells excluded. Profiling relied on immunoSEQ multiplex PCR, and the TCRdb table lists in-frame clones only, not all of them. The sample lists some 2 million clones; over 85% were seen once. The sample comprised naive CD8+ T cells sorted from blood. The receptor set was obtained from a young man in good health.

This sequence joins TRBV28 and TRBJ1-1; 7 bases fit TRBD1. Trimming removed 4 bases from V and 2 bases from J; junction bases left unmatched: 7. The CDR3 is 15 residues long. Germline assignment: CDR1 MDHEN and CDR2 SYDVKM. CDR3 DNA sequence: TGTGCCAGCAGTTCAGACAGGGAAAGTAACACTGAAGCTTTCTTT. Its protein product is CASSSDRESNTEAFF.

This sequence joins TRBV9 and TRBJ1-2, with D unclear. CDR1 and CDR2 from the germline V gene are SGDLS and YYNGEE. CDR3 length: 16 amino acids. V was shortened by 4 bases and J by 0 bases, with 16 bases between the two germline ends. The CDR3 region is CASSPSSQKTNYGYTF. The CDR3 DNA follows: TGTGCCAGCAGCCCCTCTTCCCAGAAGACTAACTATGGCTACACCTTC.

The V call is TRBV5-8, the J call TRBJ2-7, with 10 nucleotides matching TRBD1. With V trimmed by 4 bases and J by 1 base, 5 bases remained unmatched. The CDR3 length is 15 residues. Germline CDR1 is SGHTS and CDR2 is YDEGEE. The CDR3 spells CASSPGTGDSYEQYF. Written as DNA, the CDR3 is TGTGCCAGCAGCCCGGGGACAGGGGATTCCTACGAGCAGTACTTC.

The rearrangement links TRBV7-3 to TRBJ2-3; TRBD2 might be the D (6 bases). There are 16 residues in the CDR3. Germline V CDR1 and CDR2: SGHTA, FQGTGA. V was trimmed by 1 base and J by 2 bases, leaving 13 bases between them. CDR3 loop: CASSLSWRGDTDTQYF. The CDR3 DNA reads as TGTGCCAGCAGCTTAAGTTGGCGGGGAGACACAGATACGCAGTATTTT.

The gene calls are TRBV7-8 and TRBJ2-7, with 8 nucleotides matching TRBD2. This CDR3 is 15 amino acids long. Trimming at V came to 6 bases and at J to 4 bases, leaving 11 bases not matched to a gene. Germline CDR1 SGHVS, CDR2 FQNEAQ. This CDR3 is CASRGAGEPLYEQYF. The CDR3 coding sequence is TGTGCCAGCAGGGGAGCGGGAGAACCCCTTTACGAGCAGTACTTC.

This clone was observed a single time. This chain connects TRBV27 to TRBJ1-3; possibly TRBD1 for D (5 bases). V was trimmed by 6 bases and J by 0 bases, leaving 9 bases between them. The germline V gene encodes CDR1 MNHEY and CDR2 SMNVEV (reference sequence). This CDR3 is built from 14 residues. The CDR3 here is CASSPTVSGNTIYF. The CDR3 region has the DNA TGTGCCAGCAGCCCGACAGTCTCTGGAAACACCATATATTTT.

The V and J genes are TRBV7-9 and TRBJ2-7, with 7 bases lining up with TRBD2. The CDR3 is 15 amino acids. The germline V gene encodes CDR1 SEHNR and CDR2 FQNEAQ (reference sequence). V trimming: 4 bases; J trimming: 5 bases; junction bases outside the gene matches: 11. The CDR3 nucleotides are TGTGCCAGCAGCTCCCCCTACGGCGCGGGGGACGAGCAGTACTTC. Protein sequence: CASSSPYGAGDEQYF.

The J gene is TRBJ1-3, the V gene TRBV21-1; the table names TRBD1, a call not compared with the DNA. TRBV21-1 is given as a pseudogene. The CDR3 extends over 14 amino acids. The CDR3, as DNA: TGTGCCAGCCACACAGGGGGCTCTGGAAACACCATATATTTT. Translated, it gives CASHTGGSGNTIYF.

For the CDR3, the DNA is TGTGCCAGCAGTCAGGGCGCGGCCCCCTACAATGAGCAGTTCTTC. Protein sequence: CASSQGAAPYNEQFF. V usage is TRBV2 and J usage is TRBJ2-1; possible D gene TRBD1, 5 bases. The CDR3 sequence is 15 residues long. Per germline, CDR1 SNHLY and CDR2 FYNNEI. The V end lost 5 bases, the J end lost 2 bases, and 13 bases lay between the germline ends.

The chain uses TRBV27 and TRBJ2-7, with 7 positions matching TRBD1. The V gene's germline CDR1 is MNHEY and CDR2 SMNVEV (reference sequence). J was trimmed by 3 bases and V by 6 bases; bases with no gene match: 5. The CDR3 length is 13 residues. The CDR3 DNA is TGTGCCAGCAGCGACCGACAGGGCTACGAGCAGTACTTC. Protein sequence: CASSDRQGYEQYF.

This chain connects TRBV2 to TRBJ2-7; possible D gene TRBD1, 6 bases. Germline CDR1 SNHLY, CDR2 FYNNEI. With 7 bases removed from V and 4 bases from J, the gap between germline ends came to 11 bases. This CDR3 region has 12 residues. The CDR3 is CASTDRFYEQYF. CDR3 coding DNA: TGTGCCAGCACCGACAGGTTTTACGAGCAGTACTTC.

The rearrangement uses TRBV18 and TRBJ2-2, with D possibly TRBD2 on 6 matching bases. Trimming stripped 0 bases from V and 5 bases from J, with 13 bases between. Germline loops: CDR1 KGHSH, CDR2 LQKENI. The CDR3 covers 16 residues. Written as DNA, the CDR3 is TGTGCCAGCTCACCACCTATTCAGGGAGGAACCGGGGAGCTGTTTTTT. It specifies CASSPPIQGGTGELFF.

The chain joins TRBV11-2 to TRBJ1-1; the D is unclear. Germline assignment: CDR1 SGHAT and CDR2 FQNNGV. The germline V and J ends were trimmed by 5 bases and 5 bases, with 15 bases remaining between them. The CDR3 sequence is 14 residues long. The CDR3 loop is CASSQGVPGTEAFF. The CDR3 DNA is TGTGCCAGCAGCCAAGGAGTTCCGGGGACTGAAGCTTTCTTT.

This clone was seen once. The chain recombines TRBV7-9 with TRBJ2-5; D not certain. Trimming left V 4 bases short and J 0 bases short, with 18 bases between. The CDR3 spans 17 residues. In germline, CDR1 is SEHNR, CDR2 FQNEAQ (reference sequence). The CDR3 nucleotides read TGTGCCAGCAGCTCCGACGCCGACGAAGGGTACCAAGAGACCCAGTACTTC. Translation: CASSSDADEGYQETQYF. Full variable domain (rest looked up from reference TRBV7-9 and TRBJ2-5): DTGVSQNPRHKITKRGQNVTFRCDPISEHNRLYWYRQTLGQGPEFLTYFQNEAQLEKSRLLSDRFSAERPKGSFSTLEIQRTEQGDSAMYLCASSSDADEGYQETQYFGPGTRLLVL.